These T cell receptor beta chains were read from a single sample in a study of blood T cells in healthy people across ages. TCRdb itself ran the 5' RACE reads through MiXCR, one entry per CDR3 protein. This table has roughly 680,000 distinct CDR3 sequences, over 40% appearing once. Material for sequencing was blood. Receptors were obtained from a woman over 75 in good health. Both conserved end residues are part of each CDR3. A D gene is named only where the DNA matches it firmly. Size tells how often a clone was seen (once, few, many) or the class of an expanded clone, and some rows leave it out.

d_gene	abundance	v_gene	j_gene	CDR3aa	CDR3nt
TRBD2	.	TRBV20-1	TRBJ2-4	CSARPRSAGINYGQYF	TGCAGTGCTAGACCCAGATCAGCGGGGATTAACTACGGGCAGTACTTC
TRBD2	few	TRBV27	TRBJ2-1	CASSYEFVAGGCEQFF	TGTGCCAGCAGTTACGAATTTGTAGCGGGAGGGTGCGAGCAGTTCTTC
.	many	TRBV3-1	TRBJ2-7	CASSFGAAVNYEQYF	TGTGCCAGCAGCTTCGGGGCAGCAGTCAACTACGAGCAGTACTTC
.	.	TRBV7-9	TRBJ2-3	CASSLGTNTQYF	TGTGCCAGCAGCTTAGGGACGAATACGCAGTATTTT
.	many	TRBV12-3/TRBV12-4	TRBJ1-1	CASSPQWNTEAFF	TGTGCCAGCAGTCCCCAGTGGAACACTGAAGCTTTCTTT
.	.	TRBV20-1	TRBJ2-7	CSAIETGFSYNEQYF	TGCAGTGCTATTGAGACTGGATTCTCCTACAATGAGCAGTACTTC
.	few	TRBV7-9	TRBJ1-1	CASSFRALDTEAFF	TGTGCCAGCAGCTTCAGGGCGCTGGACACTGAAGCTTTCTTT
TRBD2	few	TRBV28	TRBJ2-5	CASSVPTSVETQYF	TGTGCCAGCAGTGTCCCGACTAGCGTAGAGACCCAGTACTTC
.	.	TRBV6-6	TRBJ1-4	CASTQSNEKLFF	TGTGCCAGCACCCAAAGTAATGAAAAACTGTTTTTT
TRBD2	.	TRBV28	TRBJ2-1	CASRGLAGGDNEQFF	TGTGCCAGCAGGGGACTAGCGGGAGGGGACAATGAGCAGTTCTTC
.	.	TRBV2	TRBJ2-3	CASSGQSGDTQYF	TGTGCCAGCAGTGGACAGTCCGGGGATACGCAGTATTTT
.	once	TRBV6-6	TRBJ2-7	CASTQEGFPYEQYF	TGTGCCAGCACCCAGGAGGGTTTTCCCTACGAGCAGTACTTC
.	.	TRBV29-1	TRBJ2-7	CSVASRTRWEQYF	TGCAGCGTTGCAAGTCGGACCCGCTGGGAGCAGTACTTC
TRBD2	.	TRBV29-1	TRBJ2-5	CSAVGASGRETQYF	TGCAGCGCCGTCGGGGCTAGCGGGAGAGAGACCCAGTACTTC
.	.	TRBV27	TRBJ2-6	CASRPNSGANVLTF	TGTGCCAGCAGACCGAACTCTGGGGCCAACGTCCTGACTTTC
TRBD2	.	TRBV9	TRBJ2-3	CASSAQTSGGADTQYF	TGTGCCAGCAGCGCCCAGACTAGCGGGGGGGCCGATACGCAGTATTTT
.	many	TRBV7-2	TRBJ2-1	CASGRGRVNEQFF	TGTGCCAGCGGGCGAGGACGGGTCAATGAGCAGTTCTTC
.	.	TRBV9	TRBJ2-2	CASSVVAGRDTGELFF	TGTGCCAGCAGCGTAGTCGCGGGACGTGACACCGGGGAGCTGTTTTTT
.	.	TRBV5-1	TRBJ2-3	CASSLIPPDTQYF	TGCGCCAGCAGCTTGATCCCGCCAGATACGCAGTATTTT
.	once	TRBV5-1	TRBJ1-2	CASSKGQIEANYDYTF	TGCGCCAGCAGCAAAGGGCAAATCGAAGCTAACTATGACTACACCTTC
TRBD1	many	TRBV5-1	TRBJ2-1	CASSTQGTQQFF	TGCGCCAGCAGCACACAGGGGACGCAGCAGTTCTTC
TRBD2	many	TRBV14	TRBJ2-7	CASSPLLAGGYEQYF	TGTGCCAGCAGCCCCCTACTAGCGGGAGGGTACGAGCAGTACTTC
.	few	TRBV10-3	TRBJ2-6	CAISGGETRTVATF	TGTGCCATCAGTGGAGGGGAGACAAGGACCGTCGCGACTTTC
.	many	TRBV6-2/TRBV6-3	TRBJ2-4	CASRPASSQNIQYF	TGTGCCAGCAGACCTGCATCATCACAAAACATTCAGTACTTC
.	.	TRBV21-1	TRBJ2-6	CASRPQGALPGANVLTF	TGTGCCAGCAGGCCCCAGGGCGCCCTTCCTGGGGCCAACGTCCTGACTTTC
.	.	TRBV3-1	TRBJ2-3	CASSPLKWERARTDTQYF	TGTGCCAGCAGCCCCCTAAAGTGGGAACGAGCCCGCACAGATACGCAGTATTTT
TRBD2	.	TRBV12-3/TRBV12-4	TRBJ2-7	CASRHSGGSSYEQYF	TGTGCCAGCAGGCACAGCGGGGGGAGCTCCTACGAGCAGTACTTC
.	.	TRBV3-1	TRBJ1-1	CASSSGMGNTKAFF	TGTGCCAGCAGCTCCGGGATGGGGAACACTAAAGCTTTCTTT
TRBD1	many	TRBV6-5	TRBJ1-2	CASSPQGGSAYGYTF	TGTGCCAGCAGCCCCCAGGGGGGATCCGCCTATGGCTACACCTTC
TRBD1	few	TRBV6-1	TRBJ1-5	CASGNRDRVNQPQHF	TGTGCCAGCGGTAACCGGGACAGAGTAAATCAGCCCCAGCATTTT
.	.	TRBV25-1	TRBJ2-7	CASSEQGTYEQYF	TGTGCCAGCAGTGAACAGGGGACCTACGAGCAGTACTTC
.	many	TRBV7-9	TRBJ2-1	CASSSLLAVTVNEQFF	TGTGCCAGCAGCTCACTCTTAGCGGTGACGGTCAATGAGCAGTTCTTC
TRBD2	many	TRBV24-1	TRBJ2-3	CATSDPGLAGDTQYF	TGTGCCACCAGTGACCCGGGACTAGCGGGTGATACGCAGTATTTT
.	many	TRBV7-6	TRBJ2-1	CASSNENEQFF	TGTGCCAGCAGCAACGAAAATGAGCAGTTCTTC
TRBD2	.	TRBV11-2	TRBJ2-1	CASSLLAGGTNEQFF	TGTGCCAGCAGCTTGCTGGCGGGGGGGACCAATGAGCAGTTCTTC
.	many	TRBV4-1	TRBJ2-4	CASSLERKSDIQYF	TGCGCCAGCAGCCTGGAGCGGAAGTCTGACATTCAGTACTTC
.	.	TRBV13	TRBJ2-5	CASSLSRGSSGETQYF	TGTGCCAGCAGCTTAAGCCGGGGGTCAAGCGGAGAGACCCAGTACTTC
.	many	TRBV4-1	TRBJ2-3	CASSQDPGADTQYF	TGCGCCAGCAGCCAAGATCCGGGAGCAGATACGCAGTATTTT
TRBD2	once	TRBV5-1	TRBJ2-3	CASSGSGGYDTQYF	TGCGCCAGCAGCGGAAGCGGGGGGTATGATACGCAGTATTTT